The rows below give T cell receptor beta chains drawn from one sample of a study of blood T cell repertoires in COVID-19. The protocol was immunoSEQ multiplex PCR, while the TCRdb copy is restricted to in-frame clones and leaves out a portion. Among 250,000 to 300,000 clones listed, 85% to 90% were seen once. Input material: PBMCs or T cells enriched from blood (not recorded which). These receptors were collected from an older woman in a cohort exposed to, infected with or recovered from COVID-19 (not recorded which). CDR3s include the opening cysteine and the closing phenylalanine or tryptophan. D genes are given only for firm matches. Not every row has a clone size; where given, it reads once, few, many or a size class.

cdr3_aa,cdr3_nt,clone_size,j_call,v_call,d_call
CASSERGIGEKLFF,TGTGCCAGCAGTGAACGGGGGATAGGTGAAAAACTGTTTTTT,few,TRBJ1-4,TRBV2,-
CASSLFASANIQYF,TGTGCCAGCAGTTTATTTGCTAGCGCAAACATTCAGTACTTC,-,TRBJ2-4,TRBV27,-
CASRTNPAAQETQYF,TGCGCCAGCAGAACAAACCCAGCGGCTCAAGAGACCCAGTACTTC,-,TRBJ2-5,TRBV5-1,-
CASGGHVTGELFF,TGTGCCTCGGGCGGGCATGTCACCGGGGAGCTGTTTTTT,-,TRBJ2-2,TRBV2,-
CSGILRASGGYTF,TGCAGCGGGATTTTGAGGGCTTCGGGCGGCTACACCTTC,-,TRBJ1-2,TRBV29-1,-
CASSQGQFRSGNTIYF,TGTGCCAGCAGCCAAGGACAGTTTCGCTCTGGAAACACCATATATTTT,-,TRBJ1-3,TRBV4-2,-
CASSPRNTQNTEAFF,TGTGCCAGCTCACCGCGGAACACCCAGAACACTGAAGCTTTCTTT,few,TRBJ1-1,TRBV18,-
CASSLGEGTGELFF,TGTGCCAGCAGTTTGGGGGAGGGGACCGGGGAGCTGTTTTTT,-,TRBJ2-2,TRBV6-5,TRBD2
CASSIVFRPDTQYF,TGTGCCAGTAGTATAGTATTCCGTCCAGATACGCAGTATTTT,-,TRBJ2-3,TRBV19,-
CASSLDGNQPQHF,TGTGCCAGCAGTTTAGACGGGAACCAGCCCCAGCATTTT,-,TRBJ1-5,TRBV28,-
CASSVGQGDSGNTIYF,TGTGCCAGCAGCGTAGGACAGGGGGACTCTGGAAACACCATATATTTT,-,TRBJ1-3,TRBV9,TRBD1
CASSFRERGTDTQYF,TGTGCCAGCAGCTTCCGGGAGAGGGGCACAGATACGCAGTATTTT,-,TRBJ2-3,TRBV5-6,-
CASSHKSGGIYGYTF,TGTGCCAGCAGTCATAAGTCAGGGGGCATCTATGGCTACACCTTC,-,TRBJ1-2,TRBV27,TRBD1
CASSRGGVKYF,TGTGCCAGCAGCCGCGGTGGCGTGAAGTACTTC,-,TRBJ2-5,TRBV5-6,-
CASSQDASSGYEQYF,TGCGCCAGCAGCCAAGATGCTAGTAGCGGATACGAGCAGTACTTC,-,TRBJ2-7,TRBV4-3,-
CASRRTGGDEQYF,TGTGCCAGCAGAAGGACAGGGGGCGACGAGCAGTACTTC,once,TRBJ2-7,TRBV3-1/TRBV3-2,TRBD1
CASSSQGMGSPLHF,TGTGCCAGCAGCTCACAGGGAATGGGTTCACCCCTCCACTTT,-,TRBJ1-6,TRBV7-3,-
CASSSPDRVHPGNEKLFF,TGTGCCAGCAGTTCCCCCGACAGGGTTCACCCAGGAAATGAAAAACTGTTTTTT,-,TRBJ1-4,TRBV28,TRBD1
CASSLPRGGYEQFF,TGTGCCAGCAGCCTCCCCCGGGGGGGTTATGAGCAGTTCTTC,-,TRBJ2-1,TRBV7-3,TRBD2
CASSPGTVSTGELFF,TGTGCCAGTAGTCCTGGGACAGTTTCCACCGGGGAGCTGTTTTTT,-,TRBJ2-2,TRBV19,TRBD1
CASSPPLRPGGTYGYTF,TGTGCCAGCAGCCCACCTTTACGTCCCGGAGGGACCTATGGCTACACCTTC,-,TRBJ1-2,TRBV7-2,-
CASSAPGTSGRNTQYF,TGTGCCAGCAGCGCCCCCGGGACTAGCGGGAGGAACACCCAGTACTTC,-,TRBJ2-5,TRBV5-8,TRBD2
CASSLVTGGFYEQYF,TGCGCCAGCAGCTTGGTGACAGGGGGCTTCTACGAGCAGTACTTC,-,TRBJ2-7,TRBV5-1,TRBD1
CASSLAGQTNAEAFF,TGTGCCAGCAGTTTGGCGGGCCAAACGAACGCTGAAGCTTTCTTT,-,TRBJ1-1,TRBV28,-
CASSSGVGYTF,TGTGCCAGCAGTTCAGGGGTTGGCTACACCTTC,-,TRBJ1-2,TRBV28,-
CASSTNQGYEQYF,TGTGCCAGCAGTACAAACCAGGGGTACGAGCAGTACTTC,-,TRBJ2-7,TRBV6-2/TRBV6-3,-
CASSQTAYNSPLHF,TGTGCCAGCAGCCAGACAGCCTATAATTCACCCCTCCACTTT,-,TRBJ1-6,TRBV3-1/TRBV3-2,-
CASSRGTTSSDEQFF,TGTGCCAGCAGCCGAGGGACTACCTCTTCGGATGAGCAGTTCTTC,-,TRBJ2-1,TRBV3-1/TRBV3-2,TRBD2
CASSKAGVPSSYEQYF,TGTGCCAGCAGTAAAGCGGGAGTCCCCTCCTCCTACGAGCAGTACTTC,-,TRBJ2-7,TRBV6-1,TRBD2
CASSQGLKETQYF,TGTGCCAGCAGCCAAGGACTAAAAGAGACCCAGTACTTC,once,TRBJ2-5,TRBV3-1/TRBV3-2,-
CASSLSPKDSPNQPQHF,TGTGCCAGCTCCCTTTCTCCCAAGGACAGCCCCAATCAGCCCCAGCATTTT,-,TRBJ1-5,TRBV18,-
CASSRDRDGSPLHF,TGCGCCAGCAGCAGAGACAGGGACGGGTCACCCCTCCACTTT,-,TRBJ1-6,TRBV5-1,TRBD1
CASSAKMNTEAFF,TGTGCCAGCAGTGCAAAAATGAACACTGAAGCTTTCTTT,few,TRBJ1-1,TRBV2,-
CASSLAGGSYEQYF,TGCGCCAGCAGTTTAGCGGGAGGATCCTACGAGCAGTACTTC,-,TRBJ2-7,TRBV5-1,TRBD2
CATSRVSGGMEVETQYF,TGTGCCACCAGCAGAGTTTCGGGCGGGATGGAGGTAGAGACCCAGTACTTC,-,TRBJ2-5,TRBV15,-
CASSQLSAGELFF,TGTGCCAGCAGCCAACTATCCGCCGGGGAGCTGTTTTTT,-,TRBJ2-2,TRBV16,-
CASSSGTSTHTDTQYF,TGTGCTAGCAGCTCGGGGACTAGCACACACACAGATACGCAGTATTTT,-,TRBJ2-3,TRBV7-7,TRBD2
CASSIARGGSNQPQHF,TGTGCCAGTAGTATAGCTAGGGGAGGAAGTAATCAGCCCCAGCATTTT,-,TRBJ1-5,TRBV19,-
CASSLDRGYGYTF,TGTGCCAGCAGCTTAGACAGGGGGTATGGCTACACCTTC,-,TRBJ1-2,TRBV7-9,TRBD1
CASSLRRGGYGYTF,TGCGCCAGCAGCTTACGGCGGGGGGGCTATGGCTACACCTTC,-,TRBJ1-2,TRBV5-1,-
CASSLTGGGSGANVLTF,TGTGCCAGCAGCTTAACAGGGGGAGGGTCTGGGGCCAACGTCCTGACTTTC,-,TRBJ2-6,TRBV11-2,-
CASSLDRGEKVF,TGCGCCAGCAGCTTGGACCGGGGGGAGAAGGTCTTT,-,TRBJ1-6,TRBV5-1,-
CASSLTRVRSYNSPLHF,TGTGCCAGCAGCCTTACCAGGGTTCGTTCCTATAATTCACCCCTCCACTTT,-,TRBJ1-6,TRBV11-3,-